This T cell receptor beta chain was captured by sequencing in a study of Ad26.COV2.S vaccination and SARS-CoV-2 variants. This clone appeared a few times. Clones were sequenced by immunoSEQ multiplex PCR, and TCRdb holds only the in-frame ones, with some missing. Of under 95,000 clones listed, approximately 77% are singletons. Germline CDR1 reads SGHTA; CDR2 reads FQGNSA. J lost 3 bases, V lost 0 bases, and 18 bases had no gene match. CDR3 length: 20 amino acids. Here the sequenced sample was peripheral blood, taken after recovery from COVID-19. The sequence was collected from a human donor who had recovered from COVID-19. The chain employs TRBV7-2 and TRBJ1-2; 8 nucleotides agree with TRBD1. The CDR3 DNA follows: TGTGCCAGCAGCTTAGCGTCTTTTAAGTTTGGACAGGGTTTGCACTATGGCTACACCTTC. This encodes CASSLASFKFGQGLHYGYTF. Looking up the rest from reference TRBV7-2 and TRBJ1-2 gives the full variable domain: GAGVSQSPSNKVTEKGKDVELRCDPISGHTALYWYRQSLGQGLEFLIYFQGNSAPDKSGLPSDRFSAERTGGSVSTLTIQRTQQEDSAVYLCASSLASFKFGQGLHYGYTFGSGTRLTVV.